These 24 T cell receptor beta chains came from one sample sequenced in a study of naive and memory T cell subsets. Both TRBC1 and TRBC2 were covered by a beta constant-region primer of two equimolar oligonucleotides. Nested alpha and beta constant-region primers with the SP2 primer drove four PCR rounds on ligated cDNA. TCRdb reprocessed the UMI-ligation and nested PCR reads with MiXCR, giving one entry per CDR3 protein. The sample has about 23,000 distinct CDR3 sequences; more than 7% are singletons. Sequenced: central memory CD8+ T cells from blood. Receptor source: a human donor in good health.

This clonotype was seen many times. The CDR3 DNA sequence: TGTGCCAGCACCATTACGGGGACAGGGTACTACAATGAGCAGTTCTTC. Protein product: CASTITGTGYYNEQFF. V is TRBV27 and J is TRBJ2-1; 9 positions agree with TRBD1. The germline gives CDR1 MNHEY, CDR2 SMNVEV (reference sequence). The CDR3 has 16 residues. Trimming at V came to 7 bases and at J to 3 bases, leaving 10 bases not matched to a gene.

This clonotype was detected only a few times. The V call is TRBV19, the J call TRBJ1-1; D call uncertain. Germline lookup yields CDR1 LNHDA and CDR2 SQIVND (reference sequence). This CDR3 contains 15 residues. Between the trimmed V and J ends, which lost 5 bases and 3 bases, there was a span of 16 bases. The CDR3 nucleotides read TGTGCCAGTAGTTATTCTGAGAGTGGGGACACTGAAGCTTTCTTT. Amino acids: CASSYSESGDTEAFF.

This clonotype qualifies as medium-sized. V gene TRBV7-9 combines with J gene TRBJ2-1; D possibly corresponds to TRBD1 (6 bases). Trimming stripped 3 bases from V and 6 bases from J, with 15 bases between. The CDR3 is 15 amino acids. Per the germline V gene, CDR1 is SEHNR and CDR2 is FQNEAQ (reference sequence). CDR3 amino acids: CASSFHQGYGNEQFF. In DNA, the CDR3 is TGTGCCAGCAGCTTCCACCAGGGGTATGGCAATGAGCAGTTCTTC.

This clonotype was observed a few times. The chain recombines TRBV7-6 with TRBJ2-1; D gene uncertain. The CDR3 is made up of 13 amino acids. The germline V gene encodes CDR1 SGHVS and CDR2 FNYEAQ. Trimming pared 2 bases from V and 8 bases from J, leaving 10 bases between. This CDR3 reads CASSLLLVDEQFF. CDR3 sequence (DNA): TGTGCCAGCAGCTTATTGTTGGTGGATGAGCAGTTCTTC.

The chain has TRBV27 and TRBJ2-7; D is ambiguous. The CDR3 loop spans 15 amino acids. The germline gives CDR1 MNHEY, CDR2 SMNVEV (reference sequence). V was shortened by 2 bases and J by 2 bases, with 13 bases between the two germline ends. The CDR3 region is CASSLLASQPYEQYF. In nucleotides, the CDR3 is TGTGCCAGCAGTTTACTGGCATCACAACCCTACGAGCAGTACTTC.

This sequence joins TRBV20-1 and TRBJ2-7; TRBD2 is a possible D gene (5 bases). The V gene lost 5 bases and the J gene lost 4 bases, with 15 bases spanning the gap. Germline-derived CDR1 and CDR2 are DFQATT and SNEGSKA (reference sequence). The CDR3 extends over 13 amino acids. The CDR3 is CSARGSIEYEQYF. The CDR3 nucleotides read TGCAGTGCTCGCGGGTCCATTGAGTACGAGCAGTACTTC.

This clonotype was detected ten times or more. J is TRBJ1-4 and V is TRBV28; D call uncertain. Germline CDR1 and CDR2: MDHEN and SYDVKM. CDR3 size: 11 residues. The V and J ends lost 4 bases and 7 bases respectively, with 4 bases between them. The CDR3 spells CASSYFEKLFF. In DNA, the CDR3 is TGTGCCAGCAGTTATTTTGAAAAACTGTTTTTT.

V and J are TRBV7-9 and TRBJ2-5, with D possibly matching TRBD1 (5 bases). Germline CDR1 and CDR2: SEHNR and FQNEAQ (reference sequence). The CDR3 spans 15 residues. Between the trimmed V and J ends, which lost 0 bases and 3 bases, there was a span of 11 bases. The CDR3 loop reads CASSLALGLEETQYF. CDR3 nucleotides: TGTGCCAGCAGCTTAGCGTTGGGGCTAGAAGAGACCCAGTACTTC.

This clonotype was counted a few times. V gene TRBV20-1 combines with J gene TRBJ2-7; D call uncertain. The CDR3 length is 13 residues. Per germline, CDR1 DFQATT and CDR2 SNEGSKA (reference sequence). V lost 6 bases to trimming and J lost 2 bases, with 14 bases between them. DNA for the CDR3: TGCAGTGCACTAAGGACGGAAACCTACGAGCAGTACTTC. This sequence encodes CSALRTETYEQYF.

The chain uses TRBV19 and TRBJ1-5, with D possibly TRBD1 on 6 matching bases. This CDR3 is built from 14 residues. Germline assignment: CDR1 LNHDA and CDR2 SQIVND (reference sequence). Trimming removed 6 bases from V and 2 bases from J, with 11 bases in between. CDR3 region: CASSMTGGNQPQHF. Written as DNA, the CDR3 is TGTGCCAGTAGCATGACAGGCGGCAATCAGCCCCAGCATTTT.

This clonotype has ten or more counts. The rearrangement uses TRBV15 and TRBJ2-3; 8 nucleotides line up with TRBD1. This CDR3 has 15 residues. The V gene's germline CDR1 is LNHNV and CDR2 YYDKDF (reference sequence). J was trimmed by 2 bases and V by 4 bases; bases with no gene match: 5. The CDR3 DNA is TGTGCCACCAGCAAAGGACAGGGAGTCACAGATACGCAGTATTTT. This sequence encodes CATSKGQGVTDTQYF.

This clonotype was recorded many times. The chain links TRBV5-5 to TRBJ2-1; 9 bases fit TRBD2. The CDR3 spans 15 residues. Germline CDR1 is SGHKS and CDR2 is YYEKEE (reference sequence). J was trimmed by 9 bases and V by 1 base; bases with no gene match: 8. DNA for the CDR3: TGTGCCAGCAGCTTGTGGGGCGGGAGGGCCCCTGAGCAGTTCTTC. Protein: CASSLWGGRAPEQFF.

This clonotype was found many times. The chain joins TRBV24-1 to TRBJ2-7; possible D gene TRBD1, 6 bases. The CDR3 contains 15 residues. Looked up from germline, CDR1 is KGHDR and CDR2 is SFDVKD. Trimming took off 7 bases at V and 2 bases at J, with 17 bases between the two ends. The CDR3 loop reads CATRLEQGRTYEQYF. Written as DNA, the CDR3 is TGTGCCACCAGACTAGAACAGGGACGAACCTACGAGCAGTACTTC.

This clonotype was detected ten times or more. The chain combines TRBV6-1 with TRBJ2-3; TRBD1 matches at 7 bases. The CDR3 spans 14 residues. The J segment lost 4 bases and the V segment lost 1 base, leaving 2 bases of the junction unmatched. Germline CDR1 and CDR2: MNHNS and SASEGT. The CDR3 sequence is CASSEGQGADTQYF. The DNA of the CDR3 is TGTGCCAGCAGTGAAGGACAGGGCGCAGATACGCAGTATTTT.

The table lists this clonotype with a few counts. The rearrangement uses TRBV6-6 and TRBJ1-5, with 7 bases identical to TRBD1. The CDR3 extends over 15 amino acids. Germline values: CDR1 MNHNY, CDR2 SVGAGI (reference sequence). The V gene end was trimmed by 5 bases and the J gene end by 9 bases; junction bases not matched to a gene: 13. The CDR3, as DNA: TGTGCCAGCAGTCAGACAGGGAAAGTGGGTATGCCCCAGCATTTT. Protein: CASSQTGKVGMPQHF.

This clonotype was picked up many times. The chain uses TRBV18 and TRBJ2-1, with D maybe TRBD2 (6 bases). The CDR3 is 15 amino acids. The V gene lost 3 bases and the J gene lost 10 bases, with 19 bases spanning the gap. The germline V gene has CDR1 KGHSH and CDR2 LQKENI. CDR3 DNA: TGTGCCAGCTCACCTCCAACGACTAGACCAGAAGAGCAGTTCTTC. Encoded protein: CASSPPTTRPEEQFF.

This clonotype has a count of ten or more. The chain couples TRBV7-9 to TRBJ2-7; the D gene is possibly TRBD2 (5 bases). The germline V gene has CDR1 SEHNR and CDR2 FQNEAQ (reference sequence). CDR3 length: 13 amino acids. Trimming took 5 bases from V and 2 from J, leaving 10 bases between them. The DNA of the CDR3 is TGTGCCAGCAGCCCTCGAGGGACCTACGAGCAGTACTTC. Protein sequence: CASSPRGTYEQYF.

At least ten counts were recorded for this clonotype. The CDR3 region has the DNA TGTGCCAGCAGTTCTTTCTCAGGCCGGGAGACCCAGTACTTC. This translates into CASSSFSGRETQYF. The chain recombines TRBV27 with TRBJ2-5; D gene ambiguous. The CDR3 is 14 residues long. V lost 4 bases and J lost 5, with 14 bases in between. Germline loops: CDR1 MNHEY, CDR2 SMNVEV (reference sequence).

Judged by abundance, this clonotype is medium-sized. CDR3 loop: CASSILTSGRYNEQFF. CDR3 in DNA: TGTGCCAGTAGTATCCTGACTAGCGGGAGGTACAATGAGCAGTTCTTC. The V call is TRBV19, the J call TRBJ2-1, with 13 bases lining up with TRBD2. J gave up 4 bases and V 3 bases, and 3 bases lay outside the gene matches. The CDR3 has 16 residues. Per germline, CDR1 LNHDA and CDR2 SQIVND (reference sequence).

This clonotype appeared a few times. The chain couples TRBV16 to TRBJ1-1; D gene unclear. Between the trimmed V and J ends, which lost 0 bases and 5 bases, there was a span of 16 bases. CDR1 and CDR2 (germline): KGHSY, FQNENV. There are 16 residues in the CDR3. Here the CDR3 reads CASSQSLGSSGTEAFF. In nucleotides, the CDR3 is TGTGCCAGCAGCCAATCGTTGGGTTCCTCTGGAACTGAAGCTTTCTTT. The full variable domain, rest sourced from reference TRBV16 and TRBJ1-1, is GEEVAQTPKHLVRGEGQKAKLYCAPIKGHSYVFWYQQVLKNEFKFLISFQNENVFDETGMPKERFSAKCLPNSPCSLEIQATKLEDSAVYFCASSQSLGSSGTEAFFGQGTRLTVV.

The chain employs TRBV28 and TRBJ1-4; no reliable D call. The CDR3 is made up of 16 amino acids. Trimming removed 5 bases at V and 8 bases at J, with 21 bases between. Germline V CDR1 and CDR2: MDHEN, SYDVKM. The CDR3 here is CASSLPPIERKEKLFF. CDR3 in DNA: TGTGCCAGCAGTCTCCCCCCGATCGAGAGGAAGGAAAAACTGTTTTTT. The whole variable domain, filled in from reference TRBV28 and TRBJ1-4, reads DVKVTQSSRYLVKRTGEKVFLECVQDMDHENMFWYRQDPGLGLRLIYFSYDVKMKEKGDIPEGYSVSREKKERFSLILESASTNQTSMYLCASSLPPIERKEKLFFGSGTQLSVL.

DNA for the CDR3: TGCAGTGCTACAGAGGGGCGGCCGATTGAAGCTTTCTTT. Amino acids: CSATEGRPIEAFF. The genes are TRBV20-1 and TRBJ1-1; D is possibly TRBD1 (5 bases). The germline V and J ends were trimmed by 4 bases and 7 bases, with 16 bases remaining between them. The CDR3 is 13 residues long. Germline lookup yields CDR1 DFQATT and CDR2 SNEGSKA (reference sequence).

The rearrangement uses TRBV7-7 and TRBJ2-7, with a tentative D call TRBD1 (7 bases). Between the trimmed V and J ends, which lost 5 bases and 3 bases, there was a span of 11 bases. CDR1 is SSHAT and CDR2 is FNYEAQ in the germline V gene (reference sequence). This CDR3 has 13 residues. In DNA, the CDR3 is TGTGCCAGCAGCCCGCAGGGGGGCTACGAGCAGTACTTC. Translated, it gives CASSPQGGYEQYF.

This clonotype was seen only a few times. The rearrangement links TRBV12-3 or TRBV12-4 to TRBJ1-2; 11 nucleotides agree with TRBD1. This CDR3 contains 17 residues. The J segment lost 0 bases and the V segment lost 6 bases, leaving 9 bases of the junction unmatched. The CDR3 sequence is CASRGTGQGETNYGYTF. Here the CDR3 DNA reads TGTGCCAGCAGGGGTACGGGACAGGGGGAGACTAACTATGGCTACACCTTC.